These 25 T cell receptor beta chains came from one sample sequenced in a study of tissue T cells after allogeneic stem cell transplantation. Clones were sequenced by immunoSEQ multiplex PCR, and TCRdb holds only the in-frame ones, with some missing. The sample gives about 43,000 clones, roughly 90% of which show up once; about 3.8% is in the top ten. The sequencing used blood, collected before transplantation. The receptors shown here come from a woman between 35 and 75 years old who later had graft-versus-host disease after an allogeneic stem cell transplant.

CDR3: CAIGLGTSGQSSYNEQFF. The CDR3 nucleotides are TGTGCCATCGGCCTGGGGACTAGCGGACAGAGCTCCTACAATGAGCAGTTCTTC. This rearrangement joins TRBV10-3 to TRBJ2-1, with TRBD2 matching 11 bases. Germline CDR1 reads ENHRY; CDR2 reads SYGVKD. The length of the CDR3 is 18 residues. V lost 8 bases to trimming and J lost 0 bases; unmatched junction nucleotides: 12.

The chain combines TRBV21-1 with TRBJ2-4; TRBD1, as called in the table, went unchecked against the DNA. TRBV21-1 is assigned pseudogene status. The CDR3 is 18 residues long. The CDR3 DNA sequence: TGTGCCAGCAGCACCACGGAGACAGGGGAGCTAGCCAAAAACATTCAGTACTTC. It translates to CASSTTETGELAKNIQYF.

V and J are TRBV5-1 and TRBJ1-1, with D possibly TRBD1 on 6 matching bases. V lost 7 bases to trimming and J lost 4 bases, with 11 bases between them. CDR1 and CDR2 from the germline V gene are SGHRS and YFSETQ. The length of the CDR3 is 12 residues. CDR3 in amino acids: CASPLGGTEAFF. In DNA, the CDR3 is TGCGCCAGCCCGCTAGGGGGCACTGAAGCTTTCTTT.

The chain carries TRBV2 and TRBJ1-6; D unclear. The CDR3 consists of 17 residues. Germline CDR1 and CDR2: SNHLY and FYNNEI. V was shortened by 5 bases and J by 6 bases, with 20 bases between the two germline ends. The CDR3: CASSTTVGPATNSPLHF. The CDR3 nucleotides are TGTGCCAGCAGTACGACCGTCGGCCCGGCGACTAATTCACCCCTCCACTTT.

The chain uses TRBV27 and TRBJ2-7, with D possibly being TRBD2 (6 bases). CDR1 is MNHEY and CDR2 is SMNVEV in the germline V gene (reference sequence). Trimming took off 3 bases at V and 2 bases at J, with 14 bases between the two ends. This CDR3 comprises 15 residues. The CDR3 loop is CASSFRTGGPYEQYF. The CDR3 DNA reads TGTGCCAGCAGTTTTCGCACCGGGGGTCCCTACGAGCAGTACTTC.

The chain has TRBV2 and TRBJ2-4; D may correspond to TRBD1 or TRBD2 (6 bases each). Looked up from germline, CDR1 is SNHLY and CDR2 is FYNNEI. CDR3 length: 15 amino acids. Deletions cut 1 base from V and 2 bases from J, with 9 bases between. The CDR3 sequence is CASSEGGATKNIQYF. CDR3 bases: TGTGCCAGCAGTGAAGGGGGGGCCACCAAAAACATTCAGTACTTC.

CDR3 in amino acids: CASSMETGKAFF. The CDR3 region has the DNA TGTGCCAGTAGTATGGAGACAGGGAAAGCTTTCTTT. The V call is TRBV19, the J call TRBJ1-1, with 7 bases fitting TRBD1. The CDR3 has 12 residues. Per the germline V gene, CDR1 is LNHDA and CDR2 is SQIVND (reference sequence). The junction had 4 bases not matched to a gene; V was cut back by 3 bases and J by 9 bases.

The chain links TRBV5-4 to TRBJ2-3; tentative D call: TRBD2 (6 bases). CDR3 length equals 16 residues. The germline V gene encodes CDR1 SGHNT and CDR2 YYREEE (reference sequence). V dropped 1 base and J dropped 2 bases, with 14 bases sitting between them. The CDR3 loop is CASSLRLGGVTDTQYF. The CDR3 region has the DNA TGTGCCAGCAGCTTGCGTCTGGGAGGCGTCACAGATACGCAGTATTTT.

The rearrangement links TRBV7-2 to TRBJ1-2; D ambiguous. V dropped 6 bases and J dropped 3 bases, with 17 bases sitting between them. The V gene's germline CDR1 is SGHTA and CDR2 FQGNSA. The CDR3 length is 15 residues. This CDR3 is CASSNTLIADYGYTF. The CDR3, as DNA: TGTGCCAGCAGTAATACCCTTATCGCAGACTATGGCTACACCTTC.

About this clone itself: Mismatch with germline at one junction end may stem from a read error. CDR3 nucleotide sequence: TGTGCCGGTAGGGGGAGGGAGGACGAGCAGTACTTC. Translating gives CAGRGREDEQYF. The V and J genes are TRBV19 and TRBJ2-7, with D possibly being TRBD2 (7 bases). The CDR3 is 12 amino acids. The germline CDR1 and CDR2 sequences are LNHDA and SQIVND (reference sequence).

The chain uses TRBV5-5 and TRBJ2-2; TRBD1 is a possible D gene (6 bases). V was pared by 4 bases and J by 4 bases, with 11 bases between. CDR1 and CDR2 (germline): SGHKS, YYEKEE (reference sequence). The length of the CDR3 is 14 residues. Here the CDR3 reads CASSVVGGTGELFF. CDR3 in DNA: TGTGCCAGCAGCGTCGTAGGGGGCACCGGGGAGCTGTTTTTT.

The chain links TRBV28 to TRBJ2-1; TRBD1 is a possible D gene (5 bases). Germline CDR1 and CDR2: MDHEN and SYDVKM. The CDR3 is 12 amino acids. The V gene lost 7 bases and the J gene lost 6 bases, with 10 bases spanning the gap. The CDR3 loop reads CASTSQGNEQFF. The CDR3 DNA reads as TGTGCCAGCACCTCCCAGGGCAATGAGCAGTTCTTC.

A remark on this clone: Additional DNA sequences in this sample encode the identical CDR3. The J gene is TRBJ1-5, the V gene TRBV3-1 (or the pseudogene TRBV3-2); 7 bases map to TRBD1. Germline V gene lookup returns CDR1 LGHDT and CDR2 YNNKEL (reference sequence). Trimming took 6 bases from V and 5 from J; bases not matched to a gene: 4. This CDR3 contains 13 residues. CDR3 sequence reads: CASSLDRYQPQHF. DNA for the CDR3: TGTGCCAGCAGTCTGGACAGGTATCAGCCCCAGCATTTT.

This clone has only one observation. V is TRBV12-3 or TRBV12-4 and J is TRBJ1-2; unclear D gene. The CDR3 totals 13 residues. The V gene lost 3 bases and the J gene lost 1 base, with 6 bases spanning the gap. This chain's CDR3 is CASSFQNNYGYTF. The CDR3, as DNA: TGTGCCAGCAGTTTTCAGAATAACTATGGCTACACCTTC.

The J gene is TRBJ1-2, the V gene TRBV27; possibly TRBD1 for D (5 bases). Germline values: CDR1 MNHEY, CDR2 SMNVEV (reference sequence). CDR3 length equals 15 residues. Trimming stripped 5 bases from V and 2 bases from J, with 15 bases between. CDR3 sequence reads: CASSLLSPGNYGYTF. CDR3 bases: TGTGCCAGCAGTCTCCTCTCTCCAGGGAACTATGGCTACACCTTC.

The rearrangement uses TRBV5-4 and TRBJ1-1; D is undetermined. The CDR3 is made up of 14 amino acids. V lost 0 bases to trimming and J lost 5 bases, with 11 bases between them. Looked up from germline, CDR1 is SGHNT and CDR2 is YYREEE (reference sequence). The CDR3 loop reads CASSLVAQQTEAFF. The CDR3 DNA sequence: TGTGCCAGCAGCTTGGTGGCCCAGCAGACTGAAGCTTTCTTT.

This chain uses TRBV11-2 with TRBJ1-4, with unresolved D. CDR1 and CDR2 (germline): SGHAT, FQNNGV. V was pared by 0 bases and J by 1 base, with 9 bases between. The CDR3 has 16 residues. This CDR3 reads CASSLDVGLTNEKLFF. CDR3 in DNA: TGTGCCAGCAGCTTAGACGTAGGGTTAACTAATGAAAAACTGTTTTTT.

This chain connects TRBV14 to TRBJ2-7; D may be TRBD1 (5 bases). CDR3 size: 13 residues. V lost 6 bases and J lost 6, with 15 bases in between. Germline V gives CDR1 SGHDN, CDR2 FVKESK. The CDR3 loop reads CASRRGRASEQYF. In DNA form, the CDR3 reads TGTGCCAGCAGAAGAGGCAGGGCTTCCGAGCAGTACTTC.

The table lists this clone with a count of one. V usage is TRBV19 and J usage is TRBJ2-3; D may be TRBD1 (6 bases). The V gene lost 5 bases and the J gene lost 4 bases, with 13 bases spanning the gap. This CDR3 has 14 residues. Germline lookup yields CDR1 LNHDA and CDR2 SQIVND (reference sequence). The CDR3 region is CASSSHRAPDTQYF. DNA for the CDR3: TGTGCCAGTAGTTCCCACAGGGCCCCAGATACGCAGTATTTT.

The rearrangement uses TRBV18 and TRBJ2-5; no clear D. V was shortened by 6 bases and J by 2 bases, with 10 bases between the two germline ends. The CDR3 runs to 13 residues. Germline loops: CDR1 KGHSH, CDR2 LQKENI. The CDR3 here is CASSAAIQETQYF. The CDR3 DNA reads as TGTGCCAGCTCGGCAGCAATTCAAGAGACCCAGTACTTC. Variable domain in full (rest from reference TRBV18 and TRBJ2-5): NAGVMQNPRHLVRRRGQEARLRCSPMKGHSHVYWYRQLPEEGLKFMVYLQKENIIDESGMPKERFSAEFPKEGPSILRIQQVVRGDSAAYFCASSAAIQETQYFGPGTRLLVL.

This rearrangement joins TRBV5-1 to TRBJ2-2, with D unresolved. The V gene's germline CDR1 is SGHRS and CDR2 YFSETQ. The CDR3 totals 13 residues. Trimming removed 2 bases from V and 1 base from J, with 3 bases in between. DNA for the CDR3: TGCGCCAGCAGCTTACTGAACACCGGGGAGCTGTTTTTT. It encodes CASSLLNTGELFF.

The V gene is TRBV12-5, the J gene TRBJ1-1, with TRBD1 as a possible D gene (6 bases). V lost 0 bases to trimming and J lost 7 bases, with 9 bases between them. Germline values: CDR1 LGHNT, CDR2 FRNRAP. This CDR3 has 13 amino acids. For the CDR3, the DNA is TGTGCTAGTGGTTTGGTTACAGGGAGTGAAGCTTTCTTT. As protein: CASGLVTGSEAFF.

The rearrangement uses TRBV2 and TRBJ1-2; possibly TRBD1 for D (6 bases). CDR1 is SNHLY, CDR2 FYNNEI, per germline. The V end lost 3 bases, the J end lost 8 bases, and 16 bases lay between the germline ends. This CDR3 contains 14 residues. This CDR3 is CASSDGGRGYGYTF. The CDR3 DNA reads TGTGCCAGCAGTGACGGGGGCAGGGGATACGGCTACACCTTC.

This chain connects TRBV6-6 to TRBJ2-1, with D possibly TRBD1 on 6 matching bases. Between the trimmed V and J ends, which lost 1 base and 6 bases, there was a span of 13 bases. This CDR3 has 15 residues. Germline CDR1 and CDR2: MNHNY and SVGAGI (reference sequence). CDR3 protein: CASSYLGTLSNEQFF. The CDR3 nucleotides read TGTGCCAGCAGTTACTTGGGGACACTGAGCAATGAGCAGTTCTTC.

The chain has TRBV7-3 and TRBJ1-5; D ambiguous. The CDR3 runs to 13 residues. CDR1 SGHTA and CDR2 FQGTGA come from the germline V gene. The V and J ends lost 3 bases and 6 bases respectively, with 9 bases between them. The CDR3 protein is CASSFRKGQPQHF. CDR3 DNA sequence: TGTGCCAGCAGCTTTAGGAAGGGTCAGCCCCAGCATTTT. Based on the CDR3 plus reference TRBV7-3 and TRBJ1-5, the full variable domain is GAGVSQTPSNKVTEKGKYVELRCDPISGHTALYWYRQSLGQGPEFLIYFQGTGAADDSGLPNDRFFAVRPEGSVSTLKIQRTERGDSAVYLCASSFRKGQPQHFGDGTRLSIL.